Listed here are 8 T cell receptor beta chains from one sample, sequenced in a study of T cells in Graves' hyperthyroidism and ophthalmopathy. It was RNA transcripts that yielded the amplified TCR beta CDR3 regions. HTBI primers were the set used in a first-round RT-PCR of the TCR CDR3. Each CDR3 protein gets one entry after TCRdb re-called the multiplex PCR reads with MiXCR. The table shows some 460,000 distinct CDR3 sequences, with around 14% occurring only once. The sequencing sample was made of blood. The receptors were sampled from a woman younger than 30 with Graves' hyperthyroidism.

In its sample, this clonotype was seen many times. The genes are TRBV27 and TRBJ2-1; D is possibly TRBD2 (5 bases). In germline, CDR1 is MNHEY, CDR2 SMNVEV (reference sequence). CDR3 size: 14 residues. Trimming shortened V by 5 bases and J by 7 bases, and 15 bases separated the two germline ends. Written as DNA, the CDR3 is TGTGCCAGCAGTCCCGGAATGACGGGGAATGAGCAGTTCTTC. Translating gives CASSPGMTGNEQFF.

This clonotype appeared a few times. The chain has TRBV20-1 and TRBJ2-5; D uncertain. Germline V CDR1 and CDR2: DFQATT, SNEGSKA (reference sequence). The CDR3 runs 15 residues. V shed 3 bases and J shed 3 bases, with 17 bases lying between them. CDR3: CSARRTVLRKETQYF. The CDR3 nucleotides are TGCAGTGCTAGGCGCACAGTGCTACGAAAAGAGACCCAGTACTTC.

This clonotype was recorded at least ten times. The rearrangement links TRBV19 to TRBJ1-1, with a tentative D call TRBD1 (5 bases). This CDR3 spans 15 amino acids. V lost 9 bases, J lost 0 bases, and 17 bases lay in between. Germline CDR1 and CDR2: LNHDA and SQIVND (reference sequence). DNA for the CDR3: TGTGCCAGCCGCAAAGTTGGGGGTGTGAACACTGAAGCTTTCTTT. Residues: CASRKVGGVNTEAFF. Complete variable domain (other parts from reference TRBV19 and TRBJ1-1): DGGITQSPKYLFRKEGQNVTLSCEQNLNHDAMYWYRQDPGQGLRLIYYSQIVNDFQKGDIAEGYSVSREKKESFPLTVTSAQKNPTAFYLCASRKVGGVNTEAFFGQGTRLTVV.

This clonotype came up a few times. This chain's CDR3 is CASSEDRVGEKLFF. DNA for the CDR3: TGTGCCAGCAGCGAGGACAGGGTGGGTGAAAAACTGTTTTTT. The rearrangement uses TRBV9 and TRBJ1-4; 8 bases align to TRBD1. The V gene end was trimmed by 3 bases and the J gene end by 7 bases; junction bases not matched to a gene: 5. Per germline, CDR1 SGDLS and CDR2 YYNGEE. CDR3 length: 14 residues.

This clonotype was recorded at least ten times. The chain combines TRBV19 with TRBJ2-1, with D uncertain. The length of the CDR3 is 16 residues. Per the germline V gene, CDR1 is LNHDA and CDR2 is SQIVND (reference sequence). V lost 10 bases to trimming and J lost 3 bases, with 22 bases between them. The CDR3 region is CATSRVTTPIYNEQFF. CDR3 in DNA: TGTGCCACAAGTAGGGTGACCACCCCAATCTACAATGAGCAGTTCTTC.

The table lists this clonotype with many counts. The rearrangement links TRBV20-1 to TRBJ1-1; perhaps TRBD1 as D (5 bases). Germline values: CDR1 DFQATT, CDR2 SNEGSKA (reference sequence). Trimming cost V 6 bases and J 6 bases, with 14 bases left between them. This CDR3 spans 12 amino acids. CDR3 nucleotides: TGCAGTGCAAGGCAGGGAGTGGCTGAAGCTTTCTTT. Residues: CSARQGVAEAFF.

The table lists this clonotype with a few counts. V gene TRBV4-1 combines with J gene TRBJ2-5; 10 nucleotides line up with TRBD2. The germline CDR1 and CDR2 sequences are MGHRA and YSYEKL. J lost 1 base, V lost 1 base, and 3 bases had no gene match. The CDR3 has 16 residues. The CDR3 region is CASSQGIAGGQETQYF. The CDR3 DNA reads as TGCGCCAGCAGCCAAGGTATAGCGGGGGGCCAAGAGACCCAGTACTTC.

This clonotype was picked up many times. CDR3 bases: TGTGCCACCAGCAGACTACAGGGGACTGTAAAAGTGAATGAGCAGTTCTTC. Amino acids: CATSRLQGTVKVNEQFF. The rearrangement uses TRBV15 and TRBJ2-1, with a weak D call TRBD1 (7 bases). V lost 2 bases and J 7 bases, leaving 21 bases between the germline ends. In germline, CDR1 is LNHNV, CDR2 YYDKDF (reference sequence). The CDR3 is 17 residues long. Using reference TRBV15 and TRBJ2-1 for the parts outside the CDR3, the full variable domain is DAMVIQNPRYQVTQFGKPVTLSCSQTLNHNVMYWYQQKSSQAPKLLFHYYDKDFNNEADTPDNFQSRRPNTSFCFLDIRSPGLGDTAMYLCATSRLQGTVKVNEQFFGPGTRLTVL.